This record covers a single TCR beta chain. What it binds is unknown. The data were taken from a study of glioma-infiltrating T cells after dendritic cell vaccination. Study-level information: Three intradermal dendritic cell vaccine injections were given every two weeks. General study points: Survival was not directly related to TCR clonality in these patients.

Indicated time point: after dendritic cell vaccination, including at tumor progression/relapse. Selection required adequate fresh-frozen tumor tissue plus more than two years' survival data. Blood PBMC samples: pre-vaccination, two weeks post third vaccination, and at tumor progression. With 3 bases clipped from V and 5 bases from J, the junction kept 7 bases outside the gene matches. The CDR3 is 15 amino acids. Germline values: CDR1 SGHRS, CDR2 YFSETQ. TCRdb keeps only in-frame clones here, not all; method: immunoSEQ multiplex PCR. The repertoire holds approximately 85,000 clones, less than 85% seen once, with about 8.5% in the top ten.

The specimen comprised blood, sampled after dendritic cell vaccination. The chain employs TRBV5-1 and TRBJ2-1, with TRBD2 matching over 8 bases. This receptor was taken from a human donor with glioblastoma. This chain's CDR3 is CASSSAGTRNNEQFF. The CDR3 nucleotides read TGCGCCAGCAGCTCGGCCGGGACTAGAAACAATGAGCAGTTCTTC.